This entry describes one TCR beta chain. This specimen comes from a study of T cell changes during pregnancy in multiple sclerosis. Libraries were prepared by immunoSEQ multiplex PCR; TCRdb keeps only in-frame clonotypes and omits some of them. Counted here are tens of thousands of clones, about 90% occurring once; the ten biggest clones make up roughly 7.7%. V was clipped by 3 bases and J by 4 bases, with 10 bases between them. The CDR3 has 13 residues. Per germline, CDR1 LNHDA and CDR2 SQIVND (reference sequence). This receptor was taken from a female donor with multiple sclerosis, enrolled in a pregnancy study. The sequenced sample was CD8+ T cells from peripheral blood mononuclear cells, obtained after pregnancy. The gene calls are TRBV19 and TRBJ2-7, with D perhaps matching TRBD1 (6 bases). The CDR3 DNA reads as TGTGCCAGTAGTATCCAGGGGCGGTACGAGCAGTACTTC. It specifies CASSIQGRYEQYF.